The 15 T cell receptor beta chains below come from one sample, sequenced in a study of T cells and Merkel cell carcinoma outcomes. Sequencing used immunoSEQ multiplex PCR; TCRdb keeps in-frame clones, though not all of them. The sample holds about 1,900 clones; roughly 80% are singletons and the top ten take roughly 25%. The sample consisted of tumor tissue from Merkel cell carcinoma. These receptors came from a human donor with Merkel cell carcinoma.

V and J are TRBV27 and TRBJ2-7; weak D call: TRBD2 (6 bases). Germline-derived CDR1 and CDR2 are MNHEY and SMNVEV (reference sequence). With 7 bases removed from V and 4 bases from J, the gap between germline ends came to 8 bases. CDR3 size: 11 residues. The CDR3 coding sequence is TGTGCCAGCACGGGGAGGTACGAGCAGTACTTC. This sequence encodes CASTGRYEQYF.

The rearrangement links TRBV27 to TRBJ2-2; no clear D. V was shortened by 3 bases and J by 5 bases, with 10 bases between the two germline ends. This CDR3 region has 14 residues. Looked up from germline, CDR1 is MNHEY and CDR2 is SMNVEV (reference sequence). The CDR3 coding sequence is TGTGCCAGCAGTTTGGCCAGATCAACCGGGGAGCTGTTTTTT. The encoded protein is CASSLARSTGELFF.

This clone is a singleton in its sample. The rearrangement uses TRBV5-4 and TRBJ2-5, with 11 bases matching TRBD2. The CDR3 runs 19 residues. The V segment lost 0 bases and the J segment 1 base; nucleotides outside the gene matches: 11. CDR1 is SGHNT and CDR2 is YYREEE in the germline V gene (reference sequence). The chain's CDR3 is CASSLESSGRGKFQETQYF. The CDR3 nucleotides read TGTGCCAGCAGCTTGGAGAGTAGCGGGAGGGGGAAGTTCCAAGAGACCCAGTACTTC.

V is TRBV6-1 and J is TRBJ1-1, with a tentative D call TRBD1 (5 bases). The CDR3 length is 12 residues. Germline values: CDR1 MNHNS, CDR2 SASEGT. Trimming shortened V by 6 bases and J by 3 bases, and 8 bases separated the two germline ends. The CDR3 DNA reads as TGTGCCAGCAGGGTGGGGGACACTGAAGCTTTCTTT. Residues: CASRVGDTEAFF.

The V gene is TRBV4-2, the J gene TRBJ2-7; 8 nucleotides match TRBD2. CDR1 LGHNA and CDR2 YNFKEQ come from the germline V gene. The CDR3 is 17 residues long. The trim removed 4 bases at V and 2 bases at J, leaving 13 bases unmatched. CDR3: CASSPGRLSGVTYEQYF. The CDR3 DNA sequence: TGTGCCAGCAGCCCCGGGCGACTTAGCGGGGTAACCTACGAGCAGTACTTC.

The CDR3 bases are TGCGCCAGCAGCCAGGTACTAATAGACAGCTCGAGCTCCTACGAGCAGTACTTC. It is translated as CASSQVLIDSSSSYEQYF. The chain uses TRBV4-1 and TRBJ2-7; perhaps TRBD1 as D (5 bases). Germline CDR1 is MGHRA and CDR2 is YSYEKL. The CDR3 loop spans 18 amino acids. Trimming removed 3 bases from V and 0 bases from J, with 21 bases in between.

This clone was counted once. This chain uses TRBV6-1 with TRBJ2-7; TRBD1 aligns across 8 bases. Per the germline V gene, CDR1 is MNHNS and CDR2 is SASEGT. The J segment lost 4 bases and the V segment lost 7 bases, leaving 6 bases of the junction unmatched. The CDR3 extends over 13 amino acids. The CDR3 protein is CASITGGVYEQYF. Here the CDR3 DNA reads TGTGCCAGCATCACAGGGGGTGTTTACGAGCAGTACTTC.

This chain joins TRBV6-6 and TRBJ2-1; 8 bases fit TRBD2. This CDR3 is built from 16 residues. Germline V gives CDR1 MNHNY, CDR2 SVGAGI (reference sequence). Losses at the gene ends were 6 bases for V and 3 bases for J; bases not matched to a gene: 10. CDR3: CASRPPGREVYNEQFF. In DNA form, the CDR3 reads TGTGCCAGCAGGCCCCCGGGGCGGGAGGTCTACAATGAGCAGTTCTTC.

In DNA, the CDR3 is TGCGCCAGCAGCCCGGGGGCAGGGGATATAGGTGGCTACACCTTC. This codes for CASSPGAGDIGGYTF. The chain carries TRBV5-1 and TRBJ1-2; TRBD1 is a possible D gene (6 bases). CDR1 is SGHRS and CDR2 is YFSETQ in the germline V gene. The length of the CDR3 is 15 residues. V was clipped by 4 bases and J by 7 bases, with 20 bases between them.

The rearrangement joins TRBV6-5 to TRBJ1-2; D uncertain. Germline-derived CDR1 and CDR2 are MNHEY and SVGAGI. The germline V and J ends were trimmed by 6 bases and 8 bases, with 19 bases remaining between them. The CDR3 runs to 14 residues. The CDR3 region is CASRKGLGGSGYTF. Written as DNA, the CDR3 is TGTGCCAGCAGAAAAGGGTTAGGAGGATCCGGCTACACCTTC.

The CDR3 nucleotides are TGTGCCAGCAGCTCCCCTAGCGGGGGGCCCTACGAGCAGTACTTC. Protein product: CASSSPSGGPYEQYF. V gene TRBV5-5 combines with J gene TRBJ2-7, with 11 bases fitting TRBD2. Trimming cost V 3 bases and J 2 bases; bases outside gene matches: 4. This CDR3 is 15 amino acids long. Germline V CDR1 and CDR2: SGHKS, YYEKEE (reference sequence). Based on the CDR3 plus reference TRBV5-5 and TRBJ2-7, the full variable domain is DAGVTQSPTHLIKTRGQQVTLRCSPISGHKSVSWYQQVLGQGPQFIFQYYEKEERGRGNFPDRFSARQFPNYSSELNVNALLLGDSALYLCASSSPSGGPYEQYFGPGTRLTVT.

This chain links TRBV7-2 with TRBJ2-7; 9 positions agree with TRBD1. Trimming removed 5 bases from V and 4 bases from J; junction bases left unmatched: 6. The CDR3 is 14 amino acids. Germline values: CDR1 SGHTA, CDR2 FQGNSA. The CDR3, as DNA: TGTGCCAGCAGCAGGGGACAGGGTCGGTACGAGCAGTACTTC. As protein: CASSRGQGRYEQYF.

V usage is TRBV18 and J usage is TRBJ2-5; a weak D match, TRBD2 (6 bases). Germline V CDR1 and CDR2: KGHSH, LQKENI. V dropped 2 bases and J dropped 6 bases, with 10 bases sitting between them. The CDR3 is made up of 13 amino acids. CDR3: CASSPSGEKTQYF. DNA for the CDR3: TGTGCCAGCTCACCATCGGGGGAGAAGACCCAGTACTTC.

The chain carries TRBV29-1 and TRBJ1-5, with TRBD1 matching 10 bases. This CDR3 has 15 residues. The germline V gene encodes CDR1 SQVTM and CDR2 ANQGSEA. V shed 1 base and J 2 bases; nucleotides not matched to a gene: 2. CDR3 residues: CSVEVGTGGNQPQHF. The CDR3 nucleotides read TGCAGCGTTGAAGTGGGGACAGGGGGCAATCAGCCCCAGCATTTT.

The chain has TRBV5-6 and TRBJ2-1, with D tentatively TRBD1 (6 bases). Trimming cost V 5 bases and J 9 bases, with 15 bases left between them. The CDR3 is made up of 13 amino acids. Germline-derived CDR1 and CDR2 are SGHDT and YYEEEE. The CDR3: CASRRLGAGEQFF. CDR3 sequence (DNA): TGTGCCAGCAGACGCTTGGGGGCAGGTGAGCAGTTCTTC.